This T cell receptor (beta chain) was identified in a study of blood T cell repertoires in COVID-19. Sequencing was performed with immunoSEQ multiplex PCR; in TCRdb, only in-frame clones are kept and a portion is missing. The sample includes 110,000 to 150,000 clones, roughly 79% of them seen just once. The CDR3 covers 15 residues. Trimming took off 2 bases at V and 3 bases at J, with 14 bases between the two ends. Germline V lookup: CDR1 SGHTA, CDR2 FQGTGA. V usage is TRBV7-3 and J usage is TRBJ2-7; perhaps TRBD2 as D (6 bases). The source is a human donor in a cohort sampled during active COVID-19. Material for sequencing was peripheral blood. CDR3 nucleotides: TGTGCCAGCAGCTTACTCGCGGGAAGAGGCTACGAGCAGTACTTC. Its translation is CASSLLAGRGYEQYF.